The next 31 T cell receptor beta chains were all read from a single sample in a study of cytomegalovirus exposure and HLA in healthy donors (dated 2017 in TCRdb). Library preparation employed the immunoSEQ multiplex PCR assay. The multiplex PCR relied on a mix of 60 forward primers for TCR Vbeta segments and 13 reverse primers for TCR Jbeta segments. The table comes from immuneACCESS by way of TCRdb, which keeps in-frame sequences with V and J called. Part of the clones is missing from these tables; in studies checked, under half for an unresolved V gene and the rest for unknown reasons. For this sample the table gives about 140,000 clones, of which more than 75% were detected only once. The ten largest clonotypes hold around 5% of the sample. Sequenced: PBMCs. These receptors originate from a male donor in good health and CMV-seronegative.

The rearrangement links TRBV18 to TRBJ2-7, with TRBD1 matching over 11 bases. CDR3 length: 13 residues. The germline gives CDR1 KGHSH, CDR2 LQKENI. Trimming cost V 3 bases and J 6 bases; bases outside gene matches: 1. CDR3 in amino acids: CASSPGQGVEQYF. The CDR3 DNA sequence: TGTGCCAGCTCACCGGGACAGGGGGTCGAGCAGTACTTC.

As DNA, the CDR3 is TGTGCCAGCACCCCCGGGGTAGAACAACCGATTCCAACTAATGAAAAACTGTTTTTT. Its translation: CASTPGVEQPIPTNEKLFF. This rearrangement joins TRBV6-4 to TRBJ1-4; no clear D gene. CDR3 length: 19 amino acids. The V gene lost 7 bases and the J gene lost 0 bases, with 24 bases spanning the gap. CDR1 and CDR2 (germline): MRHNA, SNTAGT.

The CDR3 bases are TGTGCCAGCAGGGGACAGAGCTCCTACGAGCAGTACTTC. This encodes CASRGQSSYEQYF. The rearrangement joins TRBV2 to TRBJ2-7; 7 bases match TRBD1. Germline V gene data show CDR1 as SNHLY and CDR2 as FYNNEI. CDR3 length: 13 residues. The J segment lost 0 bases and the V segment lost 6 bases, leaving 2 bases of the junction unmatched.

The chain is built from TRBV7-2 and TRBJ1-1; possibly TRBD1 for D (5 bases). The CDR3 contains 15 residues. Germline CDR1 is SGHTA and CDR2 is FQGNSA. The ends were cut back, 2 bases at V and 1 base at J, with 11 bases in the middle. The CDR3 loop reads CASSLRRGQNTEAFF. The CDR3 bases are TGTGCCAGCAGCTTACGAAGGGGCCAGAACACTGAAGCTTTCTTT.

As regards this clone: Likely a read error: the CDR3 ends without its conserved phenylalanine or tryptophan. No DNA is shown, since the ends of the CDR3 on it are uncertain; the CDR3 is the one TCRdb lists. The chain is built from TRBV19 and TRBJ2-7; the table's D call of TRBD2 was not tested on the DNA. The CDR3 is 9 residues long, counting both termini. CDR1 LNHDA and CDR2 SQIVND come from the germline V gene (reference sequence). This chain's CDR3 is CASSIKGGR.

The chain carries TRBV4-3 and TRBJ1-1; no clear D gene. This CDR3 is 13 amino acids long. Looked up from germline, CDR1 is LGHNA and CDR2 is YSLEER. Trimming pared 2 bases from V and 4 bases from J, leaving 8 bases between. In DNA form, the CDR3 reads TGCGCCAGCAGCCAACCCGGCGGCACTGAAGCTTTCTTT. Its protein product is CASSQPGGTEAFF.

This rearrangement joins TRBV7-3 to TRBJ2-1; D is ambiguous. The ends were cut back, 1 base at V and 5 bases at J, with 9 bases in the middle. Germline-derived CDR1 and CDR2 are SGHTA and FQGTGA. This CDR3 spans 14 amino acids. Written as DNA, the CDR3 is TGTGCCAGCAGCTTAATTTCGAGCAACAATGAGCAGTTCTTC. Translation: CASSLISSNNEQFF.

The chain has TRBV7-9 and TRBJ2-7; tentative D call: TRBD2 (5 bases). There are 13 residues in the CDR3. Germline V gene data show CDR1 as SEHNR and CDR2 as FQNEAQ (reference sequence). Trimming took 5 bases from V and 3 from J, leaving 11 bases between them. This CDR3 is CASSPEGRYEQYF. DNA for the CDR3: TGTGCCAGCAGCCCCGAGGGTCGCTACGAGCAGTACTTC.

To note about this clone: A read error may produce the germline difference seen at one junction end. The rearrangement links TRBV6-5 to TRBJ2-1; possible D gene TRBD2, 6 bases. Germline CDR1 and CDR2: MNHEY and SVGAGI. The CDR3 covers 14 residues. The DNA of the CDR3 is TGTGCCAGCAGCAGAGGGCGGGGTTACAATGGGCAGTTCTTC. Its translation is CASSRGRGYNGQFF.

The CDR3 loop is CASSEIVRQNTEAFF. The CDR3 nucleotides read TGTGCCAGCAGTGAAATCGTCAGACAGAACACTGAAGCTTTCTTT. This chain connects TRBV7-8 to TRBJ1-1; D call uncertain. The CDR3 extends over 15 amino acids. CDR1 and CDR2 from the germline V gene are SGHVS and FQNEAQ. Trimming took off 6 bases at V and 1 base at J, with 15 bases between the two ends.

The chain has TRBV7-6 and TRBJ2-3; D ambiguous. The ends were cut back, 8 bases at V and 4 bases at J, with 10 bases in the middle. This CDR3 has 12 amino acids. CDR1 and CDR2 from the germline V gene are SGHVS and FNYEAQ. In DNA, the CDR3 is TGTGCCAGCGCCCCTCCGGCAGATACGCAGTATTTT. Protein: CASAPPADTQYF.

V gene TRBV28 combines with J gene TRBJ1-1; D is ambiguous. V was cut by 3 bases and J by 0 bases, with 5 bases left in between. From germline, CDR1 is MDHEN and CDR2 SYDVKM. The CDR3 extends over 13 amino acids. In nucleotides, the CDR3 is TGTGCCAGCAGTTTCAACTTGAACACTGAAGCTTTCTTT. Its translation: CASSFNLNTEAFF.

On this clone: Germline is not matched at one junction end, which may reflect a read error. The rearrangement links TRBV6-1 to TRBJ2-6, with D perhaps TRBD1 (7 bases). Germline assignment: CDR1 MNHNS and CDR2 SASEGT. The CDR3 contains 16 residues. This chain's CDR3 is CASSDRGDSGANGLTF. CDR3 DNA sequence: TGTGCCAGCAGTGACAGGGGGGACTCTGGGGCCAACGGCCTGACTTTC.

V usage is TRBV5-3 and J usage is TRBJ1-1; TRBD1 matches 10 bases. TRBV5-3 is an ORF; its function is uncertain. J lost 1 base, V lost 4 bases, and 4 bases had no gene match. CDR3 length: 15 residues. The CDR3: CARSGDRGTNTEAFF. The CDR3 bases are TGTGCCAGAAGCGGGGACAGGGGAACGAACACTGAAGCTTTCTTT.

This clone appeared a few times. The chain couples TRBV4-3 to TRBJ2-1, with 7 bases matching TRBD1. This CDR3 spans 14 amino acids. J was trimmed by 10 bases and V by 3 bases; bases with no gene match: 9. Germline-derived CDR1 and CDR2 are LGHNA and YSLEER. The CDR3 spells CASSQETGPMEQFF. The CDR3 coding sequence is TGCGCCAGCAGCCAGGAGACAGGGCCGATGGAGCAGTTCTTC.

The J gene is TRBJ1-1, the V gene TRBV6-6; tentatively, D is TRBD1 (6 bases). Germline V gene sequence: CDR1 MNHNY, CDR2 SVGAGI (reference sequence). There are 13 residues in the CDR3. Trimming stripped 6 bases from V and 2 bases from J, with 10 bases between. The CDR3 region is CASRLTGNTEAFF. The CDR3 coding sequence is TGTGCCAGCAGGCTGACAGGAAACACTGAAGCTTTCTTT.

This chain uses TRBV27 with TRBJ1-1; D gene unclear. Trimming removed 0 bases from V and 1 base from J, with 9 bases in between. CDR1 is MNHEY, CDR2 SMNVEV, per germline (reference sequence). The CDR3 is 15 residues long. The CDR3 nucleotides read TGTGCCAGCAGTTTATCGAGAGCCCAGAACACTGAAGCTTTCTTT. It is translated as CASSLSRAQNTEAFF.

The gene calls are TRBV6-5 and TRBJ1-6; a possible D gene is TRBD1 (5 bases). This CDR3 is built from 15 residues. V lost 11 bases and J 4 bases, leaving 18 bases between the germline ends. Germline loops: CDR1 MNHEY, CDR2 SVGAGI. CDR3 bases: TGTGCCTCAGCAATGGCAGGGAGGTATAATTCACCCCTCCACTTT. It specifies CASAMAGRYNSPLHF.

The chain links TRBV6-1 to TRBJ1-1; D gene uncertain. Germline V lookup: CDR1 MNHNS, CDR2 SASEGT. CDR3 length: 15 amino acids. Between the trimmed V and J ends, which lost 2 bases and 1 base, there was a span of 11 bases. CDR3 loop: CASSEMGRSNTEAFF. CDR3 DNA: TGTGCCAGCAGTGAAATGGGCAGGTCGAACACTGAAGCTTTCTTT.

CDR3 region: CASRPHRDKFSGNTIYF. CDR3 DNA sequence: TGTGCCAGCAGACCCCACCGGGACAAATTCTCTGGAAACACCATATATTTT. The V and J genes are TRBV27 and TRBJ1-3; TRBD1 might be the D (6 bases). This CDR3 has 17 residues. V lost 6 bases and J 0 bases, leaving 18 bases between the germline ends. Germline-derived CDR1 and CDR2 are MNHEY and SMNVEV (reference sequence).

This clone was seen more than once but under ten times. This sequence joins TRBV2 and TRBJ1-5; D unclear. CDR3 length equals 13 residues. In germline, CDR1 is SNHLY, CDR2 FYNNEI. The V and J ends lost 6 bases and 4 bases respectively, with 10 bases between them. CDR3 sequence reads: CASRDTGNQPQHF. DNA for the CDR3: TGTGCCAGCAGAGATACGGGGAATCAGCCCCAGCATTTT.

CDR3 in DNA: TGTGCCAGCAGTTTACCCCCGGGACAGCATTTT. The encoded protein is CASSLPPGQHF. This rearrangement joins TRBV28 to TRBJ1-5; D not certain. With 2 bases removed from V and 13 bases from J, the gap between germline ends came to 9 bases. Germline V gives CDR1 MDHEN, CDR2 SYDVKM. This CDR3 is 11 amino acids long.

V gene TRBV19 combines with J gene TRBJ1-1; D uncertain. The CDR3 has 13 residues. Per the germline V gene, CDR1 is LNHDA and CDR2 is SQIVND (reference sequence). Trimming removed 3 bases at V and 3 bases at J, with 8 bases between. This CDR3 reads CASSIFSDTEAFF. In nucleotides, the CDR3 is TGTGCCAGTAGTATCTTCTCGGACACTGAAGCTTTCTTT.

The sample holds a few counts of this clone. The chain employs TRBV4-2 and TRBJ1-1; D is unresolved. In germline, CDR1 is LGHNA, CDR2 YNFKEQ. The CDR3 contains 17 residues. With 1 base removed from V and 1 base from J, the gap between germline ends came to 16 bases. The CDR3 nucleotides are TGTGCCAGCAGCCAAGGATTAAGAAAGGGAGAGAACACTGAAGCTTTCTTT. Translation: CASSQGLRKGENTEAFF.

CDR3 sequence reads: CASGLSSTYEQYF. Here the CDR3 DNA reads TGTGCCAGCGGCCTTAGCAGTACCTACGAGCAGTACTTC. V gene TRBV13 combines with J gene TRBJ2-7; D is ambiguous. The CDR3 is 13 amino acids. V was pared by 8 bases and J by 2 bases, with 13 bases between. Germline V CDR1 and CDR2: PRHDT, FYEKMQ (reference sequence).

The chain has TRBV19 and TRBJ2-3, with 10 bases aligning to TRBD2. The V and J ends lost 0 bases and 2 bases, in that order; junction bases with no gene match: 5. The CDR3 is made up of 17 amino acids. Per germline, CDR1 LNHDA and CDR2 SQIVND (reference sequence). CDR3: CASSIDPSGGVTDTQYF. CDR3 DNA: TGTGCCAGTAGTATAGATCCTAGCGGGGGAGTCACAGATACGCAGTATTTT.

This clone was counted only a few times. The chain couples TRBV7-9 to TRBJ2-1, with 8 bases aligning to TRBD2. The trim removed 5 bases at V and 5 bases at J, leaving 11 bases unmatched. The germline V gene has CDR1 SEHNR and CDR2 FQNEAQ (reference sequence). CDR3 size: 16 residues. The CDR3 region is CASSHTSSGANNEQFF. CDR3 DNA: TGTGCCAGCAGCCATACAAGTAGCGGGGCCAACAATGAGCAGTTCTTC. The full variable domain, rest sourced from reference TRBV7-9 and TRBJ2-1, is DTGVSQNPRHKITKRGQNVTFRCDPISEHNRLYWYRQTLGQGPEFLTYFQNEAQLEKSRLLSDRFSAERPKGSFSTLEIQRTEQGDSAMYLCASSHTSSGANNEQFFGPGTRLTVL.

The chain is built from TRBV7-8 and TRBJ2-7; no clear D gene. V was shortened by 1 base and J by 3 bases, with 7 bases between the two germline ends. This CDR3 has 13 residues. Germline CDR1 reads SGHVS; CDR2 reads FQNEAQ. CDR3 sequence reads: CASSLERFYEQYF. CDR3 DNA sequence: TGTGCCAGCAGCTTAGAGCGTTTCTACGAGCAGTACTTC.

The CDR3, as DNA: TGCGCCAGCAGCTTGGCTGGAGGGGTGACTGGAAACACCATATATTTT. It encodes CASSLAGGVTGNTIYF. This sequence joins TRBV5-1 and TRBJ1-3, with D maybe TRBD1 (5 bases). V lost 0 bases, J lost 2 bases, and 12 bases lay in between. This CDR3 is built from 16 residues. Germline V CDR1 and CDR2: SGHRS, YFSETQ.

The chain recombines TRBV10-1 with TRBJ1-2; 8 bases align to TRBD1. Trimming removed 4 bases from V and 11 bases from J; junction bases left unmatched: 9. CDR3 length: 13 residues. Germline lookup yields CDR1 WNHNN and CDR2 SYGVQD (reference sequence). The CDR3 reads CASSGSRTGYYTF. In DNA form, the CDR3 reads TGCGCCAGCAGTGGATCTAGGACAGGGTATTACACCTTC.

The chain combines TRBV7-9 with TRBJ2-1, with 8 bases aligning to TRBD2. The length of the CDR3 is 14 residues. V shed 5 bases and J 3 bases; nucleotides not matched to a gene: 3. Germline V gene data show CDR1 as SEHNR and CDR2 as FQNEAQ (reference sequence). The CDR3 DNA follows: TGTGCCAGCAGCCCGCGGGGGGACTACAATGAGCAGTTCTTC. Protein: CASSPRGDYNEQFF.